This section outlines one TCR beta chain sequence together with its context. The antigen is not known. These data are taken from a study of T cell repertoires in cytomegalovirus infection. At the level of the study: CMV epitopes in the study were HLA-C-restricted (recently identified) and HLA-B-restricted (well studied).

V lost 1 base, J lost 11 bases, and 11 bases lay in between. The CDR3 sequence is 12 residues long. CDR1 is SEHNR, CDR2 FQNEAQ, per germline (reference sequence). TCRdb re-called the reads through MiXCR, storing one row per CDR3 protein. Among about half a million distinct CDR3 sequences listed, 30% to 35% were seen once. This sequence joins TRBV7-9 and TRBJ1-1; D perhaps matches TRBD1 (6 bases). Specimen: cultured PBMCs, collected from culture after CMV antigen stimulation. The TCR comes from a human donor in good health (CMV status not recorded). Some clones in this sample may be carry-over from other donors' samples. CDR3: CASSLVGGRAFF. CDR3 coding DNA: TGTGCCAGCAGCTTAGTTGGGGGCCGGGCTTTCTTT.